Following are 5 T cell receptor beta chains from one sample sequenced in a study of shared clonotypes between healthy human individuals. Method: immunoSEQ multiplex PCR; TCRdb's copy keeps in-frame clones and lacks some. The sample has hundreds of thousands of clones, 60% to 85% seen once; the top ten hold 13%. The sample comprised PBMCs. The receptors come from a woman in her forties in good health. Some clones in this sample may be carry-over from other donors' samples.

The V and J genes are TRBV5-4 and TRBJ2-7, with TRBD2 matching 7 bases. This CDR3 contains 15 residues. Germline CDR1 reads SGHNT; CDR2 reads YYREEE (reference sequence). Trimming removed 3 bases from V and 0 bases from J; junction bases left unmatched: 6. CDR3 coding DNA: TGTGCCAGCAGCTACCTAGGCGGGAGCTCCTACGAGCAGTACTTC. Translated: CASSYLGGSSYEQYF.

The sample holds a few counts of this clone. The chain is built from TRBV7-3 and TRBJ1-1, with D possibly TRBD1 on 5 matching bases. CDR1 and CDR2 (germline): SGHTA, FQGTGA. V was cut by 5 bases and J by 0 bases, with 13 bases left in between. This CDR3 is 15 amino acids long. This CDR3 reads CASSPRAWVNTEAFF. CDR3 coding DNA: TGTGCCAGCAGCCCCAGGGCATGGGTGAACACTGAAGCTTTCTTT.

This chain joins TRBV7-6 and TRBJ2-5; D unclear. CDR1 SGHVS and CDR2 FNYEAQ come from the germline V gene. The CDR3 extends over 12 amino acids. V lost 4 bases and J lost 4, with 7 bases in between. The CDR3 nucleotides read TGTGCCAGCAGCTCCAGTGGAGAGACCCAGTACTTC. The encoded protein is CASSSSGETQYF.

The chain couples TRBV27 to TRBJ2-5, with 8 bases aligning to TRBD1. Germline V gene data show CDR1 as MNHEY and CDR2 as SMNVEV (reference sequence). The junction had 9 bases not matched to a gene; V was cut back by 5 bases and J by 4 bases. The CDR3 consists of 15 residues. Here the CDR3 reads CASSAYRGRRETQYF. The CDR3 region has the DNA TGTGCCAGCAGTGCGTACAGGGGGAGAAGAGAGACCCAGTACTTC.

V gene TRBV28 combines with J gene TRBJ1-5; no clear D gene. V was shortened by 1 base and J by 1 base, with 8 bases between the two germline ends. The germline V gene encodes CDR1 MDHEN and CDR2 SYDVKM. CDR3 length: 15 amino acids. CDR3 sequence: CASSLLDRSNQPQHF. CDR3 sequence (DNA): TGTGCCAGCAGTTTATTAGACCGAAGCAATCAGCCCCAGCATTTT.